This note documents a single T cell receptor beta chain sequence. What it binds is unknown. Per the germline V gene, CDR1 is PRHDT and CDR2 is FYEKMQ (reference sequence). The CDR3 is 18 residues long. The V segment lost 3 bases and the J segment 7 bases; nucleotides outside the gene matches: 12. Repertoires were generated with immunoSEQ multiplex PCR, while TCRdb's copy carries only in-frame clones and drops some. The sample shows 150,000 or so clones, around nine tenths of them seen only once. This sample is part of a study of radiation and T cells in renal cell carcinoma. Whole-study context: Nephrectomy followed 15 Gy stereotactic body radiation by 4 weeks.

Study outcomes and limitations: No pretreatment tumor biopsies were available for baseline clonotypes.

Noted time point: baseline pretreatment blood. Treatment noted: 15 Gy SBRT to primary tumor, nephrectomy 4 weeks later. The sample consisted of blood, taken from a patient whose treatment included radiotherapy and nephrectomy. This chain links TRBV13 with TRBJ2-1; TRBD2 aligns across 13 bases. This receptor was taken from a woman between 45 and 60 years old with renal cell carcinoma. In DNA form, the CDR3 reads TGTGCCAGCAGCTTCGAAACTAGCGGGGGGGCAATGAAGAATGAGCAGTTCTTC. This gives the protein CASSFETSGGAMKNEQFF.